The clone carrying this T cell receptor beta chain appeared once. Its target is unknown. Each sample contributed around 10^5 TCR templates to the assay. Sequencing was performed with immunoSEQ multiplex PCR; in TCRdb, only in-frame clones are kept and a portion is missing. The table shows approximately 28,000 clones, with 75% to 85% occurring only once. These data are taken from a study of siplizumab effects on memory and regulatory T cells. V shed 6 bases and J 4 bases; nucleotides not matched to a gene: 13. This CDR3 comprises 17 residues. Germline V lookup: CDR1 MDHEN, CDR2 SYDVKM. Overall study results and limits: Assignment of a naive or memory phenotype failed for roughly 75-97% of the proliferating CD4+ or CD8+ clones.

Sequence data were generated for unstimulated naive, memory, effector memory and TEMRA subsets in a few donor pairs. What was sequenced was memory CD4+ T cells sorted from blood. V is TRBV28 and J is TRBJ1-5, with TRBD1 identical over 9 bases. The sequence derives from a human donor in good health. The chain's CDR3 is CASRQAGTGRLNQPQHF. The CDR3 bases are TGTGCCAGCAGGCAGGCAGGGACAGGGAGGTTAAATCAGCCCCAGCATTTT.